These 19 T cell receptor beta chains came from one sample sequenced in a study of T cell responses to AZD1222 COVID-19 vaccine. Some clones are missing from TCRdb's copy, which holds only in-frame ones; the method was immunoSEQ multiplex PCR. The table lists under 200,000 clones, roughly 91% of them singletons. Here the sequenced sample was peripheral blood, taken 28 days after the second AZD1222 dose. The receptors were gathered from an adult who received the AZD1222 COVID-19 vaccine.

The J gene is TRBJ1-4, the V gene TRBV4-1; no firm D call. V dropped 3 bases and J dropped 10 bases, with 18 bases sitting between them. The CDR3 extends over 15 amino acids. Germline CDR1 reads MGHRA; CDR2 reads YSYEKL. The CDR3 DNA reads TGCGCCAGCAGCCATCCCCCCGGCCAGCGGGGAAAACTGTTTTTT. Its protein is CASSHPPGQRGKLFF.

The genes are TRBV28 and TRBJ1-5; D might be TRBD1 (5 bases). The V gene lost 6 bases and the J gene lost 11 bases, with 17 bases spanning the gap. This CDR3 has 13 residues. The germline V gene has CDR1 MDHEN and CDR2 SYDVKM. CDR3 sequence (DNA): TGTGCCAGCAGCCCCCGGGGCGGCCGCTCCCAGCATTTT. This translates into CASSPRGGRSQHF.

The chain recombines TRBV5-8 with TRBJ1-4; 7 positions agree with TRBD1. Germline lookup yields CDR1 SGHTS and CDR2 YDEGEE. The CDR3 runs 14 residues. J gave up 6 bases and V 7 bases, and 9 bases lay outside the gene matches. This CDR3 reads CASGRGMRDEKLFF. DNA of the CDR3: TGTGCCAGCGGCAGGGGGATGCGGGATGAAAAACTGTTTTTT.

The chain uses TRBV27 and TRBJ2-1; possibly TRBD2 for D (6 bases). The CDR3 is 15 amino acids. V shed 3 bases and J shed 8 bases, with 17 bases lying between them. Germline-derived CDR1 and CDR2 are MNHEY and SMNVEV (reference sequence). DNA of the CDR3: TGTGCCAGCAGTTTGTTCCCCTCCGGGAGTTATGAGCAGTTCTTC. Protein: CASSLFPSGSYEQFF.

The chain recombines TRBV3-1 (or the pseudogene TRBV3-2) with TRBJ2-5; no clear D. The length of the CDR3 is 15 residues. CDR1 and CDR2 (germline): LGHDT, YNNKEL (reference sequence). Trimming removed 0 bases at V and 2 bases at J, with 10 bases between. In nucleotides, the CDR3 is TGTGCCAGCAGCCAAGATGGTGGGATACAAGAGACCCAGTACTTC. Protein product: CASSQDGGIQETQYF.

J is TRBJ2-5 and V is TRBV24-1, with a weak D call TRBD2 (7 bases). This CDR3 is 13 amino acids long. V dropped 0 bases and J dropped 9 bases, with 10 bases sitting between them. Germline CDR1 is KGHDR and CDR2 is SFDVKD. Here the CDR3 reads CATSDLKGGAQYF. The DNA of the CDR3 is TGTGCCACCAGTGATTTGAAGGGGGGGGCCCAGTACTTC.

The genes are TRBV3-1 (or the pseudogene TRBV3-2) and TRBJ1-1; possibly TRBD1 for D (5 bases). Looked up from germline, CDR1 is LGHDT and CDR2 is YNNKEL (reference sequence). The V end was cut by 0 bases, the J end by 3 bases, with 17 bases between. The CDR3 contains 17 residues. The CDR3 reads CASSQDSRATRDTEAFF. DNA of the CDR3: TGTGCCAGCAGCCAAGATAGCAGGGCCACAAGGGACACTGAAGCTTTCTTT.

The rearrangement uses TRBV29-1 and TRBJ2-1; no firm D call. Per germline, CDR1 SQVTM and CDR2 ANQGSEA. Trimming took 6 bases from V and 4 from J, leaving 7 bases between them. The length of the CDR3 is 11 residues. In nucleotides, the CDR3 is TGCAGCGTGCCCCATTACAATGAGCAGTTCTTC. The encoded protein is CSVPHYNEQFF.

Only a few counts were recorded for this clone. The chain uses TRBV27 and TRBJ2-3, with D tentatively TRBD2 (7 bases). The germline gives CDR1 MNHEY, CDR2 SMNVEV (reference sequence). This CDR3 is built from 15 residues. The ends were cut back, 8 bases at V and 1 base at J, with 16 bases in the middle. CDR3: CASGGAPSGTDTQYF. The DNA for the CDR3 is TGTGCCAGCGGGGGGGCGCCCTCTGGCACAGATACGCAGTATTTT.

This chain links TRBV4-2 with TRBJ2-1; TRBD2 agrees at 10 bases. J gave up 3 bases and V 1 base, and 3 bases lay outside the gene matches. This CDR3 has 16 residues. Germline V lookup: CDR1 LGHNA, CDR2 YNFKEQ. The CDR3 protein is CASSQGLAGDYNEQFF. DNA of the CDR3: TGTGCCAGCAGCCAAGGACTAGCGGGCGACTACAATGAGCAGTTCTTC.

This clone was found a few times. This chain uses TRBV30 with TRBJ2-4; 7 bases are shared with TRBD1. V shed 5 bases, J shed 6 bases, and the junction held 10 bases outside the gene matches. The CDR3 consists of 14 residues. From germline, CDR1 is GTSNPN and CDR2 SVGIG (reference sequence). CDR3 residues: CAWGTQGSVNIQYF. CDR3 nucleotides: TGTGCCTGGGGGACACAGGGGTCGGTAAACATTCAGTACTTC.

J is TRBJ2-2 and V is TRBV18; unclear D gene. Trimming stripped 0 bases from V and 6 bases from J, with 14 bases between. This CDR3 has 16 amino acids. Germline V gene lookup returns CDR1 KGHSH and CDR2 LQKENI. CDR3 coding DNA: TGTGCCAGCTCACCACCCGAAAGGGATTGGGCCGGGGAGCTGTTTTTT. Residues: CASSPPERDWAGELFF.

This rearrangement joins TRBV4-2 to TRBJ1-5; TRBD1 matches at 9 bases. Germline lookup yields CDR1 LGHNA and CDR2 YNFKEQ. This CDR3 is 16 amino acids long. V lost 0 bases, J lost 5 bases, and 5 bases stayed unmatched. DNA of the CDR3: TGTGCCAGCAGCCAAGAGGCTGGACAGGGGTATCAGCCCCAGCATTTT. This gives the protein CASSQEAGQGYQPQHF.

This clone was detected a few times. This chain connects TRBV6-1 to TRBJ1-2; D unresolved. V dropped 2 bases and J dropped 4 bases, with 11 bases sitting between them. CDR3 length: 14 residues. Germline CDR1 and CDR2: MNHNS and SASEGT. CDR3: CASSETEVFYGYTF. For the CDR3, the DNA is TGTGCCAGCAGTGAAACCGAGGTTTTCTATGGCTACACCTTC.

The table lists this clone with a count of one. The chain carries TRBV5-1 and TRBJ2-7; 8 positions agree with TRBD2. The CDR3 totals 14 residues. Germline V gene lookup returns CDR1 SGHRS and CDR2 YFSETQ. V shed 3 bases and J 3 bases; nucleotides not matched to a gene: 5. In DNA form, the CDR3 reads TGCGCCAGCAGCTCCTCCGGGACTAGCTACGAGCAGTACTTC. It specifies CASSSSGTSYEQYF.

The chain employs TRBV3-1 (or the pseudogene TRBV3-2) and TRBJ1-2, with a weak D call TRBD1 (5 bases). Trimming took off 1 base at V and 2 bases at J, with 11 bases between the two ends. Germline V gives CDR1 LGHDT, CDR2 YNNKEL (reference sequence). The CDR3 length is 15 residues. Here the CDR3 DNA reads TGTGCCAGCAGCCAAGGTGGCAGGGCGAACTATGGCTACACCTTC. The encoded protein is CASSQGGRANYGYTF.

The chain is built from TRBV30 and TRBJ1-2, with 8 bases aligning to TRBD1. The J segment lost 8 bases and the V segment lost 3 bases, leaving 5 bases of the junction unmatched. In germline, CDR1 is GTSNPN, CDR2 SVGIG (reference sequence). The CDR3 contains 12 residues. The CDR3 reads CAWSPGGRGYTF. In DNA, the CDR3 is TGTGCCTGGAGCCCAGGGGGCAGAGGCTACACCTTC.

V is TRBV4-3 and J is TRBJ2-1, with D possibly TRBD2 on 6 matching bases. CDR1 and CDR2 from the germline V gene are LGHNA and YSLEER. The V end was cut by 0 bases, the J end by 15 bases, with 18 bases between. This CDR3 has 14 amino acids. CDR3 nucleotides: TGCGCCAGCAGCCAAGAGACTAGGGGTCAGAGTCTGTTCTTC. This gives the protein CASSQETRGQSLFF.

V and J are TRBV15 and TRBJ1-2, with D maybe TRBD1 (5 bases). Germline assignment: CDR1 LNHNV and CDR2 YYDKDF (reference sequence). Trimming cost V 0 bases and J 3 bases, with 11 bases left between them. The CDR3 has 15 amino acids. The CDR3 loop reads CATSRDRGGDYGYTF. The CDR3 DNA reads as TGTGCCACCAGCAGAGATCGGGGAGGGGACTATGGCTACACCTTC.